This T cell receptor beta chain derives from a study of graft-versus-host responses after intestinal transplantation. The method was immunoSEQ multiplex PCR; TCRdb's version includes in-frame clones alone and lacks a portion of them. The sample includes roughly 15,000 clones, around two fifths of them seen just once. The CDR3 covers 14 residues. J was trimmed by 5 bases and V by 4 bases; bases with no gene match: 4. From germline, CDR1 is GTSNPN and CDR2 SVGIG (reference sequence). Findings and limits, study-wide: GvH clones surfaced in recipient marrow, some emerging earlier in ileum or blood.

The authors combined roughly 200,000 CFSE-labeled responder cells with roughly 200,000 irradiated, violet-dye-labeled stimulator cells in plates. This clone was seen only a few times. Sequences were derived from alloreactive CD8+ T cells from a mixed lymphocyte reaction culture, sampled before intestinal transplant. Subset meaning: CFSE-low proliferating T cells sorted from roughly six-day pre-transplant mixed lymphocyte reaction (GvH or HvG direction). This TCR was recovered from a human patient who received an intestinal transplant. The V and J genes are TRBV30 and TRBJ2-5, with 13 bases lining up with TRBD2. Here the CDR3 DNA reads TGTGCCTGGACCGCGACTAGCGGGAGGGAGACCCAGTACTTC. Residues: CAWTATSGRETQYF.